The 23 T cell receptor beta chains listed next were all sequenced from one sample in a study of blood T cell repertoires in COVID-19. Profiling relied on immunoSEQ multiplex PCR, and the TCRdb table lists in-frame clones only, not all of them. This sample has around 53,000 clones; roughly 90% occur once, and the top ten carry 3% to 4%. Sample: peripheral blood. All receptors come from a human donor in a cohort sampled during active COVID-19.

V usage is TRBV7-8 and J usage is TRBJ1-6; perhaps TRBD1 as D (6 bases). This CDR3 region has 13 residues. Between the trimmed V and J ends, which lost 1 base and 16 bases, there was a span of 14 bases. Germline V gene data show CDR1 as SGHVS and CDR2 as FQNEAQ. The CDR3 DNA is TGTGCCAGCAGCTTAGACCGGGACACAGCACTCCACTTT. Protein product: CASSLDRDTALHF.

This clone was seen a handful of times. V usage is TRBV5-4 and J usage is TRBJ1-3; unclear D gene. V lost 0 bases to trimming and J lost 0 bases, with 7 bases between them. CDR3 length: 15 residues. Per the germline V gene, CDR1 is SGHNT and CDR2 is YYREEE (reference sequence). The CDR3 nucleotides are TGTGCCAGCAGCTTGGCCTCGAGCTCTGGAAACACCATATATTTT. Translated, it gives CASSLASSSGNTIYF.

The chain employs TRBV7-2 and TRBJ1-2; 7 bases map to TRBD1. The CDR3 spans 15 residues. Germline CDR1 is SGHTA and CDR2 is FQGNSA. V lost 2 bases to trimming and J lost 4 bases; unmatched junction nucleotides: 7. The DNA of the CDR3 is TGTGCCAGCAGCTTATCCCTCGGGACAGTCTATGGCTACACCTTC. Its protein is CASSLSLGTVYGYTF.

This chain links TRBV7-2 with TRBJ2-7; 7 bases line up with TRBD1. Germline loops: CDR1 SGHTA, CDR2 FQGNSA. The junction had 4 bases not matched to a gene; V was cut back by 1 base and J by 4 bases. This CDR3 comprises 14 residues. This CDR3 reads CASSLEARGYEQYV. The CDR3 DNA sequence: TGTGCCAGCAGCTTAGAGGCCAGGGGGTACGAGCAGTACGTC.

The rearrangement uses TRBV7-8 and TRBJ2-5, with unresolved D. Trimming shortened V by 5 bases and J by 4 bases, and 14 bases separated the two germline ends. Germline V gene data show CDR1 as SGHVS and CDR2 as FQNEAQ. This CDR3 region has 14 residues. The CDR3 DNA reads as TGTGCCAGCAGCCAAAGCAGGCTCCTAGAGACCCAGTACTTC. This gives the protein CASSQSRLLETQYF.

As DNA, the CDR3 is TGTGCCACCTCTAAAGGCAGGGTCTCTGAAGCTTTCTTT. Protein product: CATSKGRVSEAFF. The V and J genes are TRBV12-3 or TRBV12-4 and TRBJ1-1; tentative D call: TRBD1 (5 bases). Trimming removed 10 bases from V and 6 bases from J, with 18 bases in between. The CDR3 length is 13 residues.

CDR3 in amino acids: CSVGLAGGTDTQYF. The CDR3 DNA sequence: TGCAGCGTAGGACTAGCGGGGGGCACAGATACGCAGTATTTT. The V gene is TRBV29-1, the J gene TRBJ2-3; the match to TRBD2 covers 13 bases. Trimming took 6 bases from V and 1 from J; bases not matched to a gene: 1. This CDR3 spans 14 amino acids. CDR1 and CDR2 (germline): SQVTM, ANQGSEA.

V usage is TRBV30 and J usage is TRBJ1-1, with D possibly matching TRBD1 (5 bases). The CDR3 totals 12 residues. With 3 bases removed from V and 9 bases from J, the gap between germline ends came to 14 bases. CDR1 is GTSNPN, CDR2 SVGIG, per germline (reference sequence). CDR3 coding DNA: TGTGCCTGGAGCGAAACGGGGGGGAAAGCTTTCTTT. Protein product: CAWSETGGKAFF.

The chain combines TRBV2 with TRBJ1-1; D unclear. V was shortened by 8 bases and J by 4 bases, with 8 bases between the two germline ends. CDR1 is SNHLY and CDR2 is FYNNEI in the germline V gene. The CDR3 totals 11 residues. In DNA, the CDR3 is TGTGCCAGCTACATTACCACTGAAGCTTTCTTT. It encodes CASYITTEAFF.

The V call is TRBV29-1, the J call TRBJ2-3; TRBD1 aligns across 7 bases. This CDR3 region has 14 residues. V lost 7 bases to trimming and J lost 6 bases; unmatched junction nucleotides: 13. The germline gives CDR1 SQVTM, CDR2 ANQGSEA. CDR3 nucleotides: TGCAGCGCTGTGGGACAGCTCGTTGGGGATACGCAGTATTTT. This encodes CSAVGQLVGDTQYF.

This clone is a singleton in its sample. The rearrangement links TRBV28 to TRBJ1-5; tentatively, D is TRBD1 (5 bases). V lost 3 bases and J lost 5, with 14 bases in between. Per the germline V gene, CDR1 is MDHEN and CDR2 is SYDVKM. The CDR3 spans 15 residues. CDR3 protein: CASSFWALGHQPQHF. The CDR3 nucleotides are TGTGCCAGCAGTTTCTGGGCCCTGGGGCATCAGCCCCAGCATTTT.

The rearrangement links TRBV7-2 to TRBJ1-2; TRBD1 matches at 7 bases. CDR1 SGHTA and CDR2 FQGNSA come from the germline V gene. Trimming at V came to 4 bases and at J to 4 bases, leaving 6 bases not matched to a gene. The length of the CDR3 is 14 residues. CDR3 DNA: TGTGCCAGCAGCTCGTCGACAGGGATCTATGGCTACACCTTC. Its translation is CASSSSTGIYGYTF.

This clone was found once. The rearrangement uses TRBV9 and TRBJ2-5; TRBD2 matches 7 bases. Germline CDR1 is SGDLS and CDR2 is YYNGEE. With 3 bases clipped from V and 4 bases from J, the junction kept 9 bases outside the gene matches. The CDR3 has 15 residues. The CDR3: CASSAAGVTAETQYF. CDR3 coding DNA: TGTGCCAGCAGCGCCGCGGGGGTTACTGCAGAGACCCAGTACTTC.

This chain links TRBV18 with TRBJ1-5, with TRBD1 matching over 7 bases. V was pared by 4 bases and J by 3 bases, with 6 bases of the junction left unmatched. Germline V gene data show CDR1 as KGHSH and CDR2 as LQKENI. The CDR3 spans 15 residues. CDR3 loop: CASSRETGNNQPQHF. In nucleotides, the CDR3 is TGTGCCAGCTCACGGGAGACAGGGAACAATCAGCCCCAGCATTTT. The variable domain in full, with the rest retrieved from reference TRBV18 and TRBJ1-5, is NAGVMQNPRHLVRRRGQEARLRCSPMKGHSHVYWYRQLPEEGLKFMVYLQKENIIDESGMPKERFSAEFPKEGPSILRIQQVVRGDSAAYFCASSRETGNNQPQHFGDGTRLSIL.

This chain links TRBV24-1 with TRBJ1-1; TRBD1 agrees at 7 bases. This CDR3 is 13 amino acids long. Germline V gene data show CDR1 as KGHDR and CDR2 as SFDVKD. J gave up 6 bases and V 4 bases, and 4 bases lay outside the gene matches. The CDR3 nucleotides are TGTGCCACCAGTGAAGGGGGACAGTCTGAAGCTTTCTTT. Residues: CATSEGGQSEAFF.

This clone was counted only a few times. J is TRBJ2-1 and V is TRBV19, with 7 positions matching TRBD2. The CDR3 is 14 residues long. Trimming cost V 5 bases and J 9 bases; bases outside gene matches: 10. Germline CDR1 LNHDA, CDR2 SQIVND (reference sequence). The CDR3 DNA reads as TGTGCCAGTAGTTCGGGAGGCGAGGGCAGTGAGCAGTTCTTC. As protein: CASSSGGEGSEQFF.

The rearrangement links TRBV6-5 to TRBJ1-2; 7 positions match TRBD1. The CDR3 sequence is 15 residues long. Trimming cost V 2 bases and J 8 bases; bases outside gene matches: 11. The germline gives CDR1 MNHEY, CDR2 SVGAGI. The CDR3 region is CASSYRPAGQPGYTF. CDR3 sequence (DNA): TGTGCCAGCAGTTACCGACCCGCGGGACAGCCAGGCTACACCTTC.

This chain links TRBV27 with TRBJ1-4, with D possibly being TRBD1 (5 bases). Germline V gene lookup returns CDR1 MNHEY and CDR2 SMNVEV (reference sequence). V lost 3 bases and J lost 0, with 14 bases in between. CDR3 length: 17 amino acids. CDR3: CASSLEWGVATNEKLFF. In nucleotides, the CDR3 is TGTGCCAGCAGTTTGGAGTGGGGGGTAGCAACTAATGAAAAACTGTTTTTT. Full variable domain (missing parts from reference TRBV27 and TRBJ1-4): EAQVTQNPRYLITVTGKKLTVTCSQNMNHEYMSWYRQDPGLGLRQIYYSMNVEVTDKGDVPEGYKVSRKEKRNFPLILESPSPNQTSLYFCASSLEWGVATNEKLFFGSGTQLSVL.

The V gene is TRBV4-1, the J gene TRBJ2-7; tentatively, D is TRBD1 (5 bases). CDR3 length: 14 residues. Germline V gene data show CDR1 as MGHRA and CDR2 as YSYEKL. Trimming took off 0 bases at V and 7 bases at J, with 13 bases between the two ends. The CDR3 nucleotides are TGCGCCAGCAGCCAAGATTTTCCAGGGCAAGAGCAGTACGTC. It is translated as CASSQDFPGQEQYV.

The chain uses TRBV9 and TRBJ2-2, with 8 bases that match TRBD2. V lost 4 bases to trimming and J lost 4 bases; unmatched junction nucleotides: 9. The CDR3 consists of 16 residues. The germline gives CDR1 SGDLS, CDR2 YYNGEE. The CDR3 DNA follows: TGTGCCAGCAGCCCACAAGCAAGCGGGGGCACCGGGGAGCTGTTTTTT. It translates to CASSPQASGGTGELFF.

The chain combines TRBV19 with TRBJ2-5; 7 nucleotides match TRBD2. Looked up from germline, CDR1 is LNHDA and CDR2 is SQIVND (reference sequence). V lost 3 bases and J lost 3; bases outside the gene matches: 13. The CDR3 sequence is 17 residues long. CDR3 residues: CASSIYPGTKQEETQYF. The CDR3 nucleotides are TGTGCCAGTAGTATTTACCCAGGGACTAAACAGGAAGAGACCCAGTACTTC.

The CDR3 sequence is CAWRPTNNSPLHF. In nucleotides, the CDR3 is TGTGCCTGGAGGCCCACTAATAATTCACCCCTCCACTTT. The chain joins TRBV30 to TRBJ1-6; no definite D call. The CDR3 consists of 13 residues. V lost 3 bases to trimming and J lost 5 bases, with 8 bases between them. CDR1 is GTSNPN, CDR2 SVGIG, per germline (reference sequence).

The chain combines TRBV9 with TRBJ2-1, with D unresolved. The CDR3 has 14 residues. The V end was cut by 0 bases, the J end by 5 bases, with 9 bases between. Germline V gene data show CDR1 as SGDLS and CDR2 as YYNGEE. Written as DNA, the CDR3 is TGTGCCAGCAGCGTAGTTCCAGGAAACAATGAGCAGTTCTTC. This codes for CASSVVPGNNEQFF.